These 9 T cell receptor beta chains were sequenced from one sample in a study of T cells in Graves' hyperthyroidism and ophthalmopathy. It was RNA transcripts that yielded the amplified TCR beta CDR3 regions. The HTBI primer set was used in a first-round RT-PCR of the TCR CDR3. TCRdb re-derived calls from the multiplex PCR reads in MiXCR, one entry per CDR3 protein. The sample holds about 500,000 distinct CDR3 sequences, about an eighth seen once. Sequencing used blood. These receptors were taken from a woman between 18 and 30 years old with Graves' hyperthyroidism.

This clonotype was seen many times. As DNA, the CDR3 is TGTGCCAGCAGCTTAGGGGGGGACTATGGCTACACCTTC. It encodes CASSLGGDYGYTF. This sequence joins TRBV11-2 and TRBJ1-2; D is possibly TRBD1 (5 bases). CDR1 is SGHAT, CDR2 FQNNGV, per germline. The V end lost 1 base, the J end lost 3 bases, and 6 bases lay between the germline ends. The CDR3 totals 13 residues.

This clonotype showed up many times. This chain joins TRBV27 and TRBJ2-5; possibly TRBD1 for D (5 bases). V lost 2 bases and J lost 1, with 8 bases in between. Per the germline V gene, CDR1 is MNHEY and CDR2 is SMNVEV (reference sequence). The CDR3 runs to 14 residues. The CDR3 DNA reads as TGTGCCAGCAGTTTAGACAGCATCCAAGAGACCCAGTACTTC. The encoded protein is CASSLDSIQETQYF.

A word on this clonotype: A single base separates this from a much larger clone, so it may be a read error. The chain has TRBV12-3 or TRBV12-4 and TRBJ2-1, with TRBD2 as a possible D gene (7 bases). This CDR3 contains 15 residues. CDR3 protein: CASSLGGGGYDEQFF. The CDR3 DNA is TGTGCCAGCAGTTTGGGTGGGGGGGGCTACGATGAGCAGTTCTTC.

This clonotype was observed a handful of times. CDR3 region: CATGARVCEQYV. The CDR3, as DNA: TGTGCCACCGGCGCCAGGGTGTGCGAGCAGTACGTC. The rearrangement uses TRBV30 and TRBJ2-7; tentatively, D is TRBD1 (5 bases). The V and J ends lost 8 bases and 6 bases respectively, with 17 bases between them. CDR3 length equals 12 residues. Per the germline V gene, CDR1 is GTSNPN and CDR2 is SVGIG (reference sequence).

The V and J genes are TRBV12-3 or TRBV12-4 and TRBJ2-3, with 9 nucleotides matching TRBD2. V was clipped by 3 bases and J by 8 bases; unmatched bases: 12. This CDR3 has 16 residues. CDR3 amino acids: CASSFFGTSIYGTQYF. The CDR3 nucleotides read TGTGCCAGCAGTTTTTTCGGGACTAGCATTTACGGTACGCAGTATTTT.

As regards this clonotype: A single base separates this from a much larger clone, so it may be a read error. The chain joins TRBV14 to TRBJ2-1; possible D gene TRBD2, 6 bases. CDR1 and CDR2 (germline): SGHDN, FVKESK. The CDR3 loop spans 14 amino acids. The germline V and J ends were trimmed by 1 base and 10 bases, with 14 bases remaining between them. The CDR3 nucleotides are TGTGCCAGCAGCCAAGGGGCAGGGACTGACGAGCAGTTCTTC. Its translation is CASSQGAGTDEQFF.

This clonotype was counted at least ten times. This rearrangement joins TRBV7-3 to TRBJ2-1; 8 bases line up with TRBD2. J lost 5 bases, V lost 3 bases, and 3 bases had no gene match. The CDR3 sequence is 14 residues long. Looked up from germline, CDR1 is SGHTA and CDR2 is FQGTGA. CDR3 DNA: TGTGCCAGCAGCTTGCGGGAGGATAACAATGAGCAGTTCTTC. As protein: CASSLREDNNEQFF.

The V and J genes are TRBV6-5 and TRBJ2-3; 11 nucleotides line up with TRBD2. The germline V gene has CDR1 MNHEY and CDR2 SVGAGI. The CDR3 length is 18 residues. Losses at the gene ends were 0 bases for V and 2 bases for J; bases not matched to a gene: 7. The CDR3 nucleotides are TGTGCCAGCAGTTACTCGATCGTACTAGCGGGAGACACAGATACGCAGTATTTT. Amino acid sequence: CASSYSIVLAGDTDTQYF.

In this sample, this clonotype turned up a few times. The J gene is TRBJ1-2, the V gene TRBV7-2, with D perhaps matching TRBD1 (5 bases). The V and J ends lost 2 bases and 4 bases respectively, with 23 bases between them. Germline CDR1 and CDR2: SGHTA and FQGNSA. This CDR3 has 18 amino acids. CDR3 sequence reads: CASSLRGGDLVFGYGYTF. The DNA of the CDR3 is TGTGCCAGCAGCTTAAGAGGAGGGGATTTAGTATTTGGCTATGGCTACACCTTC. The whole variable domain, filled in from reference TRBV7-2 and TRBJ1-2, reads GAGVSQSPSNKVTEKGKDVELRCDPISGHTALYWYRQSLGQGLEFLIYFQGNSAPDKSGLPSDRFSAERTGGSVSTLTIQRTQQEDSAVYLCASSLRGGDLVFGYGYTFGSGTRLTVV.